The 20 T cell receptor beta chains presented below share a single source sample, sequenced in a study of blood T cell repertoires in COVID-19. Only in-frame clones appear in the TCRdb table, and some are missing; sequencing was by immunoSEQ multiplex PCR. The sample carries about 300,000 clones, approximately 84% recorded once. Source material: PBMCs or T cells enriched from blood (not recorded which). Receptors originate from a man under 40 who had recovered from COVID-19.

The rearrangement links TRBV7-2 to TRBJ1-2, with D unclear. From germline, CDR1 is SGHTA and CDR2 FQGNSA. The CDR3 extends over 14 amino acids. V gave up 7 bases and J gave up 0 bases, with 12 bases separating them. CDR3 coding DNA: TGTGCCAGCAAAAGAGAACGAGCTAACTATGGCTACACCTTC. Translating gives CASKRERANYGYTF.

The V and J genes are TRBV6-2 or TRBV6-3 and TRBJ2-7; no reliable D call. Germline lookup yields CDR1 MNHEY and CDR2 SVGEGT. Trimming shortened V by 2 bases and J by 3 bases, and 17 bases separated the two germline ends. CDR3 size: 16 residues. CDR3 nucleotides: TGTGCCAGCAGTTACCCCATGAGAGCAGGTAGCTACGAGCAGTACTTC. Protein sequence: CASSYPMRAGSYEQYF.

The CDR3 nucleotides are TGTGCCAGCAGCCCGAGGGCTAGCGGGAGCTCCTACAATGAGCAGTTCTTC. Translated: CASSPRASGSSYNEQFF. The chain couples TRBV11-2 to TRBJ2-1, with TRBD2 identical over 10 bases. Germline trimming cut 5 bases from V and 0 bases from J; bases unmatched to any gene: 7. The CDR3 runs 17 residues. Per the germline V gene, CDR1 is SGHAT and CDR2 is FQNNGV. Full variable domain (rest looked up from reference TRBV11-2 and TRBJ2-1): EAGVAQSPRYKIIEKRQSVAFWCNPISGHATLYWYQQILGQGPKLLIQFQNNGVVDDSQLPKDRFSAERLKGVDSTLKIQPAKLEDSAVYLCASSPRASGSSYNEQFFGPGTRLTVL.

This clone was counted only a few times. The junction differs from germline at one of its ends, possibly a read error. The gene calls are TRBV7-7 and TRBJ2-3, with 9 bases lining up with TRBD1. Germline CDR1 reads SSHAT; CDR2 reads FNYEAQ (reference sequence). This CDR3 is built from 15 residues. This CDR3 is CASSLQGAPSDTQYF. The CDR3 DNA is TGTGCTAGCAGCCTACAGGGGGCGCCGTCGGATACGCAGTATTTT.

The CDR3: CASRRVLGQPQHF. Written as DNA, the CDR3 is TGTGCCAGCCGGAGGGTATTGGGTCAGCCCCAGCATTTT. The chain links TRBV28 to TRBJ1-5; no firm D call. This CDR3 contains 13 residues. Trimming stripped 8 bases from V and 6 bases from J, with 14 bases between. Germline CDR1 reads MDHEN; CDR2 reads SYDVKM.

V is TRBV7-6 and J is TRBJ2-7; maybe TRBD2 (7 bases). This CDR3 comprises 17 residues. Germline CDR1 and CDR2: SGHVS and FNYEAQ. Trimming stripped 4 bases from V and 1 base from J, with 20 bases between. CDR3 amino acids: CASSSEAGHKKSYEQYF. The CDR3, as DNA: TGTGCCAGCAGCTCAGAAGCGGGACATAAAAAATCCTACGAGCAGTACTTC.

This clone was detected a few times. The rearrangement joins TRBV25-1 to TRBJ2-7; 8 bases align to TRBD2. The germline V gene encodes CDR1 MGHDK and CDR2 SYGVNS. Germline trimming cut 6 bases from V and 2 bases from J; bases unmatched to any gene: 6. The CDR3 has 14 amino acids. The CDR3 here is CASSVSGIAYEQYF. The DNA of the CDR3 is TGTGCCAGCAGCGTTAGCGGGATAGCCTACGAGCAGTACTTC.

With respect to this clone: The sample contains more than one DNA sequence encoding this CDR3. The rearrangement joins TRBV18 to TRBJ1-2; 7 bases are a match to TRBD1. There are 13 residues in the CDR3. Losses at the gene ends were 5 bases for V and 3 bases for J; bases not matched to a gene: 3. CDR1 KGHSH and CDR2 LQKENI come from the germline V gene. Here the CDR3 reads CASSTTGDYGYTF. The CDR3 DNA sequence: TGTGCCAGCTCAACAACAGGGGACTATGGCTACACCTTC.

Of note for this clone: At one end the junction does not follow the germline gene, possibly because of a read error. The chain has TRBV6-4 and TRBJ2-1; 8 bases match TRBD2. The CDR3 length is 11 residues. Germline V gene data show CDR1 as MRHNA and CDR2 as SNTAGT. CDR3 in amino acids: CASSAGGAMVF. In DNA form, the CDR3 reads TGTGCCAGCAGTGCCGGGGGGGCCATGGTCTTC.

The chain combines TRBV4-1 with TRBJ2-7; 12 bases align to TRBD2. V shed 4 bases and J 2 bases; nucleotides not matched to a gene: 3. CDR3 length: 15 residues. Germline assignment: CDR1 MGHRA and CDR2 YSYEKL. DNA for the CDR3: TGCGCCAGCAGCCCTGGACTAGCGGGACCCTACGAGCAGTACTTC. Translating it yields CASSPGLAGPYEQYF.

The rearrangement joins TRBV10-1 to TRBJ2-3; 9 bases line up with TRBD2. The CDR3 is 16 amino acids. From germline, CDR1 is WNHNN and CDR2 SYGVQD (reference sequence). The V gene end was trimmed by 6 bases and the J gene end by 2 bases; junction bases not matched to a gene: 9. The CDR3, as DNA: TGCGCCAGCAGCGAATATAGCGGGGGAGTCACAGATACGCAGTATTTT. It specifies CASSEYSGGVTDTQYF.

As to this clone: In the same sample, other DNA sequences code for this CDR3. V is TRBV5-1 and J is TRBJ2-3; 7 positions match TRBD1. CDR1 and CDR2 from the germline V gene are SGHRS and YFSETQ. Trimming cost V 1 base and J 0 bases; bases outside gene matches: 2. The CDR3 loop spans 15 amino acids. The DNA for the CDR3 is TGCGCCAGCAGCTTGTCGGGACAGAGCACAGATACGCAGTATTTT. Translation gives CASSLSGQSTDTQYF.

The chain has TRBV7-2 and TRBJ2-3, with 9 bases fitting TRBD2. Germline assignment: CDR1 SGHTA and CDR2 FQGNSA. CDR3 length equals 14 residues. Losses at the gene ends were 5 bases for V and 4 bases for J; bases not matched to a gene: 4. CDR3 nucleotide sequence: TGTGCCAGCAGCGTCGTAGCGGGAGCAGATACGCAGTATTTT. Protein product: CASSVVAGADTQYF.

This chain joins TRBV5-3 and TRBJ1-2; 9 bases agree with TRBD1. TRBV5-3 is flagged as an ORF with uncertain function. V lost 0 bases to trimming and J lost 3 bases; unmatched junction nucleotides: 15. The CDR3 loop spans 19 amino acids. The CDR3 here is CARSLAPGQGQRWDYGYTF. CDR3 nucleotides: TGTGCCAGAAGCTTGGCCCCGGGACAGGGACAGAGGTGGGACTATGGCTACACCTTC.

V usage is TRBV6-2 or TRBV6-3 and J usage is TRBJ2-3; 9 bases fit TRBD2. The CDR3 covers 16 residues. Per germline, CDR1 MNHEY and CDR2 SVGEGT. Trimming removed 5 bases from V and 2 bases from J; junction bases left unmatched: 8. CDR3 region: CASSGISGSYTDTQYF. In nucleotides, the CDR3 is TGTGCCAGCAGTGGGATTAGCGGGAGTTACACAGATACGCAGTATTTT.

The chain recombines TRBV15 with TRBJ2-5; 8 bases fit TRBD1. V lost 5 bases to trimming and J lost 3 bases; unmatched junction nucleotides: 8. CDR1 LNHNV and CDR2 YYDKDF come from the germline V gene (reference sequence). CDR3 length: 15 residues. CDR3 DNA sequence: TGTGCCACCAGCTCGTGGACAGGGCGAGAAGAGACCCAGTACTTC. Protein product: CATSSWTGREETQYF.

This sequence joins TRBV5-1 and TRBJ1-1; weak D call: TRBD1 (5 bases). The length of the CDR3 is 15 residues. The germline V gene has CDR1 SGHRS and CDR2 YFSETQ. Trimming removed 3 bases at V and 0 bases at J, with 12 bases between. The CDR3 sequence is CASSSVGGMNTEAFF. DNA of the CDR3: TGCGCCAGCAGCTCAGTTGGGGGGATGAACACTGAAGCTTTCTTT.

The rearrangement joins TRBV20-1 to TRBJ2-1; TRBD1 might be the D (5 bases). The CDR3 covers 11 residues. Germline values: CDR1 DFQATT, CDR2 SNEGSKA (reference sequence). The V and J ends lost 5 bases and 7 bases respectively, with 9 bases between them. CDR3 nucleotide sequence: TGCAGTGCTCGACAGCAGAATGAGCAGTTCTTC. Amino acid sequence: CSARQQNEQFF.

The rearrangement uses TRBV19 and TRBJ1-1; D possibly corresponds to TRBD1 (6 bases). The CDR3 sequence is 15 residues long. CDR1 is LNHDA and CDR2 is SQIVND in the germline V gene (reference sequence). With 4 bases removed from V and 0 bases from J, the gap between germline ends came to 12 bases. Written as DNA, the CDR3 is TGTGCCAGTAGTAGGGAGGGGGGATTGAACACTGAAGCTTTCTTT. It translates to CASSREGGLNTEAFF.

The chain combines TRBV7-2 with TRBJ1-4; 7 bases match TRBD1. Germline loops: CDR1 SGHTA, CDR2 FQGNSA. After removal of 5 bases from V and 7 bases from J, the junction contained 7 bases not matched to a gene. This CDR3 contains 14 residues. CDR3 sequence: CASSQGGWGEKLFF. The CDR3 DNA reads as TGTGCCAGCAGCCAAGGGGGCTGGGGTGAAAAACTGTTTTTT. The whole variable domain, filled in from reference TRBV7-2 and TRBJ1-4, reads GAGVSQSPSNKVTEKGKDVELRCDPISGHTALYWYRQSLGQGLEFLIYFQGNSAPDKSGLPSDRFSAERTGGSVSTLTIQRTQQEDSAVYLCASSQGGWGEKLFFGSGTQLSVL.